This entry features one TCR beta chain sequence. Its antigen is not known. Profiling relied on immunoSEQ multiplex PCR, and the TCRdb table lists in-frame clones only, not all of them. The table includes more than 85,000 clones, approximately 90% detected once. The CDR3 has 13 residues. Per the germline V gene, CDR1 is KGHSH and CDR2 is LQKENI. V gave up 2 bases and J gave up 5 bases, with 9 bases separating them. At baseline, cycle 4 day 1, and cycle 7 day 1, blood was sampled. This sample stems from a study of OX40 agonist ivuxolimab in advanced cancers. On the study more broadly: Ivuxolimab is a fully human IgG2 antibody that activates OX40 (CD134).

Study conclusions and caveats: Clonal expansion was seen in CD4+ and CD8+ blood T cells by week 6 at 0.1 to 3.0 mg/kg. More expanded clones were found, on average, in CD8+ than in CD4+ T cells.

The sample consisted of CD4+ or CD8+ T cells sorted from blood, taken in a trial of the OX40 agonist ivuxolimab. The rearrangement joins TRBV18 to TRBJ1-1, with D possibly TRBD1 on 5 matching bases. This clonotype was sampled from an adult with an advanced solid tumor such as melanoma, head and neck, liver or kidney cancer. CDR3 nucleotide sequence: TGTGCCAGCTCACCAGGGGGTCGGACTGAAGCTTTCTTT. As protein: CASSPGGRTEAFF.